The TCR beta chain described here comes from a study of blood T cell repertoires in COVID-19. J was trimmed by 9 bases and V by 5 bases; bases with no gene match: 9. From germline, CDR1 is SGHVS and CDR2 FNYEAQ. This CDR3 region has 15 residues. Produced via immunoSEQ multiplex PCR; TCRdb's table is partial and in-frame only. Of some 98,000 clones detected, approximately 84% appear once; the ten largest clones hold about 9.4%. The count of this clone is one. This TCR derives from a man between 65 and 85 years old with acute or convalescent COVID-19. J is TRBJ2-1 and V is TRBV7-6; 11 bases match TRBD2. The material sequenced was peripheral blood. Here the CDR3 DNA reads TGTGCCAGCAGCACGTCCGTTAGCGGGGGGGTTGAGCAGTTCTTC. Translating it yields CASSTSVSGGVEQFF.